This TCR beta chain is from a study of T-cell memory formation after mild COVID-19. cDNA libraries for TCR alpha and TCR beta, carrying sample barcodes and UMIs, came from 5'RACE with constant-segment primers. TCRdb processed the 5' RACE reads anew with MiXCR; each CDR3 protein has one entry. The table lists approximately 240,000 distinct CDR3 sequences, about a sixth of them singletons. Broader study findings: A balance of CD4 and CD8 characterized clones contracting day 15 to 85, whereas later expanders leaned CD4+. Day 37-peaking second-wave clones had unconfirmed SARS-CoV-2 specificity.

This CDR3 spans 15 amino acids. Trimming cost V 5 bases and J 7 bases, with 21 bases left between them. Worth noting for this clonotype: Its antigen is as yet unknown.

Sample: PBMCs or a T cell subset sorted from them (not recorded which). The clonotype was recovered from a man between 18 and 35 years old who had mild COVID-19 (a few samples of this study predate the infection). Cell type and time point are not known. The chain recombines TRBV12-3 or TRBV12-4 with TRBJ2-7; TRBD2 might be the D (7 bases). The CDR3 bases are TGTGCCAGCAGTCAATACGTACTCGGGGGGCGAGAGCAGTACTTC. Translating gives CASSQYVLGGREQYF.